The 5 T cell receptor beta chains below were found in one sample sequenced in a study of early T cells in non-severe SARS-CoV-2 infection. TCRdb re-called the 5' RACE reads with MiXCR, one entry per CDR3 protein. Found here are roughly 100,000 distinct CDR3 sequences, 11% to 15% of them singletons; the top ten hold around 5.8%. The sequenced material came from whole blood. The receptors shown here come from an adult who was a healthcare worker with PCR-confirmed SARS-CoV-2 infection or an uninfected control (not recorded which).

The chain employs TRBV2 and TRBJ2-2; 9 bases line up with TRBD2. V trimming: 6 bases; J trimming: 4 bases; junction bases outside the gene matches: 9. There are 16 residues in the CDR3. Germline V gives CDR1 SNHLY, CDR2 FYNNEI. CDR3 in DNA: TGTGCCAGCAGGGCCTTAGCGGGGGTTTCCACCGGGGAGCTGTTTTTT. This encodes CASRALAGVSTGELFF.

This clonotype was recorded a few times. The V call is TRBV7-6, the J call TRBJ2-5; unclear D gene. The CDR3 loop spans 14 amino acids. CDR1 SGHVS and CDR2 FNYEAQ come from the germline V gene. Trimming took 2 bases from V and 5 from J, leaving 12 bases between them. CDR3 amino acids: CASSLWSGGETQYF. CDR3 nucleotides: TGTGCCAGCAGCTTATGGTCGGGTGGGGAGACCCAGTACTTC.

The rearrangement links TRBV14 to TRBJ1-5; D is possibly TRBD1 (6 bases). Germline V gene sequence: CDR1 SGHDN, CDR2 FVKESK. V lost 3 bases, J lost 4 bases, and 7 bases lay in between. The CDR3 length is 13 residues. In nucleotides, the CDR3 is TGTGCCAGCAGCCACAGGGGAAATCAGCCCCAGCATTTT. Protein sequence: CASSHRGNQPQHF.

The chain joins TRBV27 to TRBJ2-7; D remains unclear. Germline V lookup: CDR1 MNHEY, CDR2 SMNVEV (reference sequence). Trimming took off 8 bases at V and 2 bases at J, with 13 bases between the two ends. The CDR3 covers 13 residues. The CDR3 is CASGRGGAYEQYF. The CDR3 coding sequence is TGTGCCAGCGGTAGAGGCGGAGCCTACGAGCAGTACTTC.

This clonotype was observed a handful of times. This rearrangement joins TRBV3-1 to TRBJ2-4; the D is unclear. The CDR3 spans 11 residues. The germline V and J ends were trimmed by 0 bases and 6 bases, with 0 bases remaining between them. CDR1 and CDR2 from the germline V gene are LGHDT and YNNKEL (reference sequence). Written as DNA, the CDR3 is TGTGCCAGCAGCCAAGAAAACATTCAGTACTTC. Its translation: CASSQENIQYF.